This entry lists 23 T cell receptor beta chains sequenced from one sample in a study of immune cell composition in non-small cell lung cancer. The normal lung sample lay at least 3 cm, and maximally far, from the tumour. This table comes from immunoSEQ multiplex PCR, and its TCRdb copy is limited to in-frame clones, with some not included. The sample lists under 9,000 clones, roughly 69% seen once, with 20% to 25% in the top ten. Input material: non-adjacent lung tissue. These receptors were obtained from a human donor with non-small cell lung cancer.

The V call is TRBV30, the J call TRBJ2-2; D may be TRBD1 (5 bases). CDR3 length: 17 amino acids. V was shortened by 2 bases and J by 6 bases, with 22 bases between the two germline ends. Per the germline V gene, CDR1 is GTSNPN and CDR2 is SVGIG (reference sequence). The CDR3 loop reads CAWSQGRECLCAGELFF. The CDR3 nucleotides are TGTGCCTGGAGTCAGGGCAGGGAATGCCTCTGCGCCGGGGAGCTGTTTTTT.

V gene TRBV18 combines with J gene TRBJ2-5; 9 bases fit TRBD1. The J call may be incorrect, as the DNA end agrees better with TRBJ2-7. CDR3 size: 15 residues. Germline CDR1 and CDR2: KGHSH and LQKENI. DNA for the CDR3: TGTGCCAGCTCACCAGGACAGGGGCGAAACAACGAGCAGTACTTC. As protein: CASSPGQGRNNEQYF.

This chain connects TRBV6-6 to TRBJ2-1, with D hard to call. The CDR3 is made up of 13 amino acids. V was trimmed by 0 bases and J by 10 bases, leaving 10 bases between them. Per germline, CDR1 MNHNY and CDR2 SVGAGI (reference sequence). The CDR3 loop reads CASSYSARFEQFF. In DNA, the CDR3 is TGTGCCAGCAGTTACTCCGCGAGGTTCGAGCAGTTCTTC.

This rearrangement joins TRBV14 to TRBJ2-7; 10 nucleotides agree with TRBD1. There are 14 residues in the CDR3. The V gene's germline CDR1 is SGHDN and CDR2 FVKESK. Trimming removed 6 bases from V and 3 bases from J; junction bases left unmatched: 5. The CDR3 protein is CASRKGQGIYEQYF. The CDR3 region has the DNA TGTGCCAGCAGGAAGGGACAGGGGATCTACGAGCAGTACTTC.

The gene calls are TRBV7-6 and TRBJ1-1; D might be TRBD1 (5 bases). The CDR3 is made up of 13 amino acids. Germline assignment: CDR1 SGHVS and CDR2 FNYEAQ. Trimming removed 7 bases at V and 0 bases at J, with 9 bases between. As DNA, the CDR3 is TGTGCCAGCACGGACAAGATGAACACTGAAGCTTTCTTT. This translates into CASTDKMNTEAFF. Complete variable domain (other parts from reference TRBV7-6 and TRBJ1-1): GAGVSQSPRYKVTKRGQDVALRCDPISGHVSLYWYRQALGQGPEFLTYFNYEAQQDKSGLPNDRFSAERPEGSISTLTIQRTEQRDSAMYRCASTDKMNTEAFFGQGTRLTVV.

CDR3 DNA sequence: TGTGCCAGCACTACAGATAGCTACGAGCAGTACTTC. It yields the protein CASTTDSYEQYF. J is TRBJ2-7 and V is TRBV7-9; D is uncertain. Deletions cut 7 bases from V and 3 bases from J, with 10 bases between. The CDR3 has 12 amino acids. Germline values: CDR1 SEHNR, CDR2 FQNEAQ (reference sequence).

The chain uses TRBV19 and TRBJ1-1; 9 bases are shared with TRBD1. The CDR3 covers 16 residues. The V gene's germline CDR1 is LNHDA and CDR2 SQIVND (reference sequence). Trimming at V came to 4 bases and at J to 1 base, leaving 7 bases not matched to a gene. CDR3 in amino acids: CASSNGQGTRNTEAFF. The CDR3 nucleotides are TGTGCCAGTAGTAATGGACAGGGGACTCGGAACACTGAAGCTTTCTTT.

This clone has more than one count but fewer than ten. The chain joins TRBV6-1 to TRBJ2-2, with a weak D call TRBD2 (5 bases). CDR3 size: 13 residues. Looked up from germline, CDR1 is MNHNS and CDR2 is SASEGT. V was clipped by 1 base and J by 7 bases, with 7 bases between them. The CDR3: CASSEGGGGELFF. The CDR3 DNA sequence: TGTGCCAGCAGTGAAGGAGGAGGCGGGGAGCTGTTTTTT.

This chain joins TRBV12-2 and TRBJ2-3; the table's D call, TRBD2, has no DNA check behind it. TRBV12-2 is marked as a pseudogene. The CDR3 extends over 18 amino acids. The CDR3, as DNA: TGTGCAAGTCGCTTAGCGGGGTGTTGGCGGGGGGGCAAAAATACGCAGTATTTT. As protein: CASRLAGCWRGGKNTQYF.

V usage is TRBV19 and J usage is TRBJ1-6; maybe TRBD1 (5 bases). The CDR3 is made up of 15 amino acids. Germline lookup yields CDR1 LNHDA and CDR2 SQIVND (reference sequence). Deletions cut 5 bases from V and 7 bases from J, with 15 bases between. The DNA for the CDR3 is TGTGCCAGTAGTGACGGCCAGGGCGAAAATTCACCCCTCCACTTT. Protein product: CASSDGQGENSPLHF.

Here the CDR3 reads CASRGEGEGYTF. The CDR3 region has the DNA TGTGCCAGCAGGGGTGAGGGGGAGGGCTACACCTTC. The chain combines TRBV6-6 with TRBJ1-2; D may be TRBD1 (6 bases). Trimming pared 6 bases from V and 8 bases from J, leaving 13 bases between. The CDR3 contains 12 residues. Per germline, CDR1 MNHNY and CDR2 SVGAGI (reference sequence).

The rearrangement uses TRBV2 and TRBJ2-6, with 8 bases aligning to TRBD1. The V and J ends lost 6 bases and 0 bases, in that order; junction bases with no gene match: 7. The CDR3 length is 17 residues. Looked up from germline, CDR1 is SNHLY and CDR2 is FYNNEI. Written as DNA, the CDR3 is TGTGCCAGCAGCGTCGGGACAGGCCACTCTGGGGCCAACGTCCTGACTTTC. Translation gives CASSVGTGHSGANVLTF.

This rearrangement joins TRBV9 to TRBJ2-4; perhaps TRBD1 as D (5 bases). The CDR3 runs to 14 residues. V was cut by 0 bases and J by 8 bases, with 12 bases left in between. The germline V gene has CDR1 SGDLS and CDR2 YYNGEE. The CDR3 DNA reads as TGTGCCAGCAGCGTAGACCAGGGTGTACACATTCAGTACTTC. Translating gives CASSVDQGVHIQYF.

This clone ranks as medium-sized (0.01 to 0.1%). The chain recombines TRBV4-3 with TRBJ1-2; a weak D match, TRBD1 (5 bases). The CDR3 is 14 residues long. V shed 0 bases and J shed 4 bases, with 9 bases lying between them. Germline loops: CDR1 LGHNA, CDR2 YSLEER. The CDR3 protein is CASSQDPGPYGYTF. The DNA of the CDR3 is TGCGCCAGCAGCCAAGACCCAGGGCCCTATGGCTACACCTTC.

The CDR3 coding sequence is TGCGCCAGCAGCCAAGAACTAGCGACGGTGAACTATGGCTACACCTTC. Its protein is CASSQELATVNYGYTF. V gene TRBV4-1 combines with J gene TRBJ1-2; D gene ambiguous. This CDR3 is built from 16 residues. Trimming left V 0 bases short and J 2 bases short, with 13 bases between. Germline V CDR1 and CDR2: MGHRA, YSYEKL.

The chain is built from TRBV5-5 and TRBJ1-5; 9 positions agree with TRBD1. The CDR3 runs 17 residues. The trim removed 2 bases at V and 0 bases at J, leaving 6 bases unmatched. The germline V gene encodes CDR1 SGHKS and CDR2 YYEKEE (reference sequence). CDR3 loop: CASSLRDREYSNQPQHF. The DNA for the CDR3 is TGTGCCAGCAGCTTACGGGACAGGGAGTATAGCAATCAGCCCCAGCATTTT. Based on the CDR3 plus reference TRBV5-5 and TRBJ1-5, the full variable domain is DAGVTQSPTHLIKTRGQQVTLRCSPISGHKSVSWYQQVLGQGPQFIFQYYEKEERGRGNFPDRFSARQFPNYSSELNVNALLLGDSALYLCASSLRDREYSNQPQHFGDGTRLSIL.

The J gene is TRBJ2-2, the V gene TRBV5-1; 7 nucleotides align to TRBD1. The CDR3 extends over 14 amino acids. With V trimmed by 4 bases and J by 6 bases, 6 bases remained unmatched. Germline CDR1 is SGHRS and CDR2 is YFSETQ. CDR3 sequence reads: CASSRGQEAGELFF. CDR3 DNA: TGCGCCAGCAGCAGGGGGCAGGAAGCCGGGGAGCTGTTTTTT. Looking up the rest from reference TRBV5-1 and TRBJ2-2 gives the full variable domain: KAGVTQTPRYLIKTRGQQVTLSCSPISGHRSVSWYQQTPGQGLQFLFEYFSETQRNKGNFPGRFSGRQFSNSRSEMNVSTLELGDSALYLCASSRGQEAGELFFGEGSRLTVL.

V gene TRBV29-1 combines with J gene TRBJ2-1, with D uncertain. Per the germline V gene, CDR1 is SQVTM and CDR2 is ANQGSEA. Trimming left V 6 bases short and J 7 bases short, with 10 bases between. The CDR3 runs to 11 residues. For the CDR3, the DNA is TGCAGCGTGGCGTCAGCGAATGAGCAGTTCTTC. The encoded protein is CSVASANEQFF.

This chain uses TRBV5-1 with TRBJ2-7; maybe TRBD1 (6 bases). CDR3 length: 13 amino acids. V dropped 5 bases and J dropped 1 base, with 10 bases sitting between them. CDR1 SGHRS and CDR2 YFSETQ come from the germline V gene. The CDR3 region is CASRSTGSYEQYF. DNA for the CDR3: TGCGCCAGCAGGTCTACAGGGTCCTACGAGCAGTACTTC.

This chain uses TRBV28 with TRBJ1-5; possibly TRBD1 for D (5 bases). This CDR3 comprises 13 residues. The V gene lost 3 bases and the J gene lost 7 bases, with 10 bases spanning the gap. CDR1 is MDHEN, CDR2 SYDVKM, per germline. The CDR3 spells CASSLGGSQPQHF. For the CDR3, the DNA is TGTGCCAGCAGTTTGGGGGGATCACAGCCCCAGCATTTT.

This clone has a handful of counts. V usage is TRBV29-1 and J usage is TRBJ2-3; tentative D call: TRBD1 (6 bases). The CDR3 length is 12 residues. V dropped 6 bases and J dropped 5 bases, with 12 bases sitting between them. CDR1 and CDR2 from the germline V gene are SQVTM and ANQGSEA. The CDR3 sequence is CSVRGEGDTQYF. The CDR3 DNA follows: TGCAGCGTCAGGGGAGAAGGAGATACGCAGTATTTT.

V and J are TRBV6-1 and TRBJ1-1, with TRBD1 identical over 8 bases. The CDR3 has 15 residues. Per germline, CDR1 MNHNS and CDR2 SASEGT. Germline trimming cut 2 bases from V and 5 bases from J; bases unmatched to any gene: 7. For the CDR3, the DNA is TGTGCCAGCAGTGAAACCGGGACAGGAGGAACTGAAGCTTTCTTT. Translation: CASSETGTGGTEAFF.

This chain joins TRBV4-3 and TRBJ2-2; no definite D call. The CDR3 length is 17 residues. The germline V gene has CDR1 LGHNA and CDR2 YSLEER. V lost 0 bases and J 0 bases, leaving 11 bases between the germline ends. The CDR3 DNA follows: TGCGCCAGCAGCCAAGATCAAGAGACAACGAACACCGGGGAGCTGTTTTTT. Encoded protein: CASSQDQETTNTGELFF.